Presented here are 23 T cell receptor beta chains from one specimen sequenced in a study of CD8+CD57+ T cells in acquired aplastic anemia. All sequencing subjects had displayed CD8+CD57+ cell expansion on flow cytometry. Researchers used genomic DNA as the template to profile TCR beta VDJ and CDR3. One entry per CDR3 protein results from TCRdb running MiXCR on the reads. The sample yields about 160,000 distinct CDR3 sequences, more than 40% seen once. The sample comprised sorted CD4+, CD8+, or CD8+CD57+ T cells (not recorded which) from PBMCs. The receptor source for this set is a human donor with aplastic anemia.

The chain uses TRBV20-1 and TRBJ1-1; tentatively, D is TRBD1 (6 bases). The germline gives CDR1 DFQATT, CDR2 SNEGSKA (reference sequence). Trimming pared 0 bases from V and 3 bases from J, leaving 8 bases between. CDR3 length: 13 amino acids. The CDR3 loop is CSARDHRDTEAFF. The DNA for the CDR3 is TGCAGTGCTAGAGATCACAGGGACACTGAAGCTTTCTTT.

This clonotype came up many times. The chain recombines TRBV3-1 with TRBJ2-2; tentatively, D is TRBD1 (5 bases). In germline, CDR1 is LGHDT, CDR2 YNNKEL (reference sequence). V was shortened by 4 bases and J by 5 bases, with 8 bases between the two germline ends. This CDR3 spans 13 amino acids. The CDR3 bases are TGTGCCAGCAGCCCAGGGTGGACCGGGGAGCTGTTTTTT. Translation: CASSPGWTGELFF.

This clonotype was seen at least ten times. V and J are TRBV9 and TRBJ2-3; D is undetermined. V lost 0 bases and J 6 bases, leaving 8 bases between the germline ends. The germline gives CDR1 SGDLS, CDR2 YYNGEE. This CDR3 spans 13 amino acids. DNA for the CDR3: TGTGCCAGCAGCGTAGCTACCCCTGATACGCAGTATTTT. Its protein is CASSVATPDTQYF.

The rearrangement joins TRBV29-1 to TRBJ2-7; no firm D call. The CDR3 loop spans 15 amino acids. Germline CDR1 reads SQVTM; CDR2 reads ANQGSEA. V was cut by 6 bases and J by 5 bases, with 23 bases left in between. CDR3 region: CSVESPSSSYNEQYF. In DNA, the CDR3 is TGCAGCGTCGAGTCTCCATCGAGCTCCTACAACGAGCAGTACTTC.

This clonotype has at least ten counts. The chain couples TRBV9 to TRBJ1-2; D remains unclear. This CDR3 has 14 amino acids. Trimming pared 0 bases from V and 8 bases from J, leaving 14 bases between. Germline loops: CDR1 SGDLS, CDR2 YYNGEE. CDR3: CASSVGPGGIGYTF. In nucleotides, the CDR3 is TGTGCCAGCAGCGTAGGACCAGGCGGCATCGGCTACACCTTC.

The gene calls are TRBV24-1 and TRBJ2-5; D perhaps matches TRBD1 (6 bases). The CDR3 has 15 amino acids. Germline CDR1 and CDR2: KGHDR and SFDVKD. V was cut by 0 bases and J by 1 base, with 8 bases left in between. CDR3 coding DNA: TGTGCCACCAGTGATTTGGGACAGCCCCAAGAGACCCAGTACTTC. Its protein is CATSDLGQPQETQYF.

This clonotype was detected many times. V gene TRBV7-6 combines with J gene TRBJ2-5; TRBD2 is a possible D gene (6 bases). The CDR3 loop spans 16 amino acids. The germline CDR1 and CDR2 sequences are SGHVS and FNYEAQ. Trimming took off 5 bases at V and 3 bases at J, with 19 bases between the two ends. The CDR3 protein is CASSVEPGLLKETQYF. The CDR3 DNA reads TGTGCCAGCAGCGTCGAGCCGGGACTCCTCAAAGAGACCCAGTACTTC.

The table lists this clonotype with many counts. The V and J genes are TRBV11-2 and TRBJ2-2, with 7 bases that match TRBD2. The CDR3 is 17 amino acids. V shed 3 bases, J shed 5 bases, and the junction held 12 bases outside the gene matches. Per the germline V gene, CDR1 is SGHAT and CDR2 is FQNNGV. The CDR3 nucleotides are TGTGCCAGCAGCTTCGGAACCCCTAGGGAGGGAACCGGGGAGCTGTTTTTT. Translated, it gives CASSFGTPREGTGELFF. The variable domain in full, with the rest retrieved from reference TRBV11-2 and TRBJ2-2, is EAGVAQSPRYKIIEKRQSVAFWCNPISGHATLYWYQQILGQGPKLLIQFQNNGVVDDSQLPKDRFSAERLKGVDSTLKIQPAKLEDSAVYLCASSFGTPREGTGELFFGEGSRLTVL.

For this clonotype: A much bigger clone sits one base away, suggesting this may be a read error. The V call is TRBV12-3 or TRBV12-4, the J call TRBJ1-2, with TRBD1 matching over 7 bases. The CDR3 contains 14 residues. CDR3 sequence (DNA): TGTGCCAGCAGTCCCATAGACAGGGTAGATGGCTGCACCTTC. Translated: CASSPIDRVDGCTF.

This chain uses TRBV2 with TRBJ2-7; possibly TRBD1 for D (5 bases). V was shortened by 5 bases and J by 0 bases, with 14 bases between the two germline ends. This CDR3 is built from 15 residues. Germline assignment: CDR1 SNHLY and CDR2 FYNNEI. CDR3 residues: CASSMGRDGSYEQYF. In DNA form, the CDR3 reads TGTGCCAGCAGTATGGGCAGGGATGGCTCCTACGAGCAGTACTTC.

This clonotype has a handful of counts. The chain recombines TRBV12-3 or TRBV12-4 with TRBJ1-3, with 7 bases lining up with TRBD1. The CDR3 is 15 amino acids. V was clipped by 3 bases and J by 3 bases; unmatched bases: 5. In DNA, the CDR3 is TGTGCCAGCAGTTTTCAGGGACAGATTGGAAACACCATATATTTT. It yields the protein CASSFQGQIGNTIYF.

The chain combines TRBV6-5 with TRBJ1-1; possible D gene TRBD1, 5 bases. Germline lookup yields CDR1 MNHEY and CDR2 SVGAGI. This CDR3 is 14 amino acids long. The ends were cut back, 2 bases at V and 7 bases at J, with 14 bases in the middle. DNA for the CDR3: TGTGCCAGCAGTTACGACACGGGGACTCTTGAAGCTTTCTTT. This translates into CASSYDTGTLEAFF.

This chain uses TRBV7-9 with TRBJ1-2, with TRBD1 as a possible D gene (5 bases). This CDR3 has 11 amino acids. Germline V gene data show CDR1 as SEHNR and CDR2 as FQNEAQ (reference sequence). V lost 2 bases, J lost 11 bases, and 9 bases lay in between. CDR3 protein: CASSLTGAYTF. CDR3 nucleotide sequence: TGTGCCAGCAGCTTAACCGGGGCATACACCTTC.

This clonotype was found many times. The CDR3 DNA is TGTGCCAGCAGTTTAGTCGTAGGGATGAACACTGAAGCTTTCTTT. Translated: CASSLVVGMNTEAFF. The chain couples TRBV12-3 or TRBV12-4 to TRBJ1-1, with D uncertain. V lost 1 base, J lost 0 bases, and 9 bases lay in between. The CDR3 runs to 15 residues.

This clonotype was found a few times. Since a much larger clone is just one base distant, this may be a read error. The V and J genes are TRBV7-3 and TRBJ2-1; 10 nucleotides match TRBD2. The CDR3 has 18 amino acids. Germline assignment: CDR1 SGHTA and CDR2 FQGTGA. This CDR3 is CAGSLTLAGDPAWDEQFF. Written as DNA, the CDR3 is TGTGCCGGCAGCTTAACCCTAGCGGGAGACCCCGCATGGGATGAGCAGTTCTTC.

There are many counts of this clonotype. The chain couples TRBV20-1 to TRBJ2-6, with D hard to call. The CDR3 consists of 16 residues. The germline gives CDR1 DFQATT, CDR2 SNEGSKA (reference sequence). Between the trimmed V and J ends, which lost 5 bases and 1 base, there was a span of 15 bases. This CDR3 reads CSAPSAGYSGANVLTF. In DNA form, the CDR3 reads TGCAGTGCTCCCTCAGCCGGCTATTCTGGGGCCAACGTCCTGACTTTC.

The chain combines TRBV2 with TRBJ1-5; unclear D gene. Germline lookup yields CDR1 SNHLY and CDR2 FYNNEI. Trimming stripped 6 bases from V and 2 bases from J, with 8 bases between. The CDR3 is made up of 13 amino acids. The CDR3 bases are TGTGCCAGCAGCAAATCACGCAATCAGCCCCAGCATTTT. This codes for CASSKSRNQPQHF. The variable domain in full, completed from reference TRBV2 and TRBJ1-5, reads EPEVTQTPSHQVTQMGQEVILRCVPISNHLYFYWYRQILGQKVEFLVSFYNNEISEKSEIFDDQFSVERPDGSNFTLKIRSTKLEDSAMYFCASSKSRNQPQHFGDGTRLSIL.

The V call is TRBV7-2, the J call TRBJ1-2, with a weak D call TRBD1 (6 bases). Germline loops: CDR1 SGHTA, CDR2 FQGNSA. V was clipped by 7 bases and J by 5 bases, with 14 bases between them. The CDR3 extends over 13 amino acids. The CDR3: CASNSDRQYGYTF. The CDR3 DNA follows: TGTGCCAGCAACTCCGACAGGCAGTATGGCTACACCTTC.

The chain uses TRBV3-1 and TRBJ2-1, with 12 bases matching TRBD2. Germline CDR1 reads LGHDT; CDR2 reads YNNKEL (reference sequence). Unmatched junction bases numbered 7, after V lost 1 base and J lost 9 bases. The CDR3 loop spans 16 amino acids. The CDR3 spells CASSQGSSGRVGEQFF. In DNA, the CDR3 is TGTGCCAGCAGCCAAGGCTCTAGCGGGAGGGTCGGTGAGCAGTTCTTC.

This rearrangement joins TRBV24-1 to TRBJ1-2; 7 bases are shared with TRBD1. The CDR3 is 15 residues long. V gave up 4 bases and J gave up 1 base; unmatched junction bases: 5. Per germline, CDR1 KGHDR and CDR2 SFDVKD. CDR3 amino acids: CATSDRTGVNYGYTF. CDR3 coding DNA: TGTGCCACCAGTGACAGAACAGGGGTTAACTATGGCTACACCTTC.

In this sample, this clonotype turned up many times. The chain recombines TRBV7-9 with TRBJ2-5; D remains ambiguous. V shed 2 bases and J shed 5 bases, with 9 bases lying between them. Germline CDR1 SEHNR, CDR2 FQNEAQ (reference sequence). CDR3 length: 13 amino acids. Here the CDR3 DNA reads TGTGCCAGCAGCTTATCCACTGTGGAGACCCAGTACTTC. Amino acid sequence: CASSLSTVETQYF.

The table lists this clonotype with many counts. This chain uses TRBV7-9 with TRBJ1-2; D is possibly TRBD1 (6 bases). The V and J ends lost 4 bases and 0 bases respectively, with 21 bases between them. This CDR3 region has 18 residues. Germline V lookup: CDR1 SEHNR, CDR2 FQNEAQ (reference sequence). CDR3 nucleotides: TGTGCCAGCAGCTCAAACCTTTTTACAGGGTTGGCTAACTATGGCTACACCTTC. It is translated as CASSSNLFTGLANYGYTF.

This clonotype was found many times. The rearrangement links TRBV20-1 to TRBJ2-2; 9 nucleotides line up with TRBD2. Germline loops: CDR1 DFQATT, CDR2 SNEGSKA (reference sequence). This CDR3 has 14 amino acids. Trimming took 6 bases from V and 6 from J; bases not matched to a gene: 8. As DNA, the CDR3 is TGCAGTGCCCGTAGCGGGAGTACCCCCGGGGAGCTGTTTTTT. As protein: CSARSGSTPGELFF.